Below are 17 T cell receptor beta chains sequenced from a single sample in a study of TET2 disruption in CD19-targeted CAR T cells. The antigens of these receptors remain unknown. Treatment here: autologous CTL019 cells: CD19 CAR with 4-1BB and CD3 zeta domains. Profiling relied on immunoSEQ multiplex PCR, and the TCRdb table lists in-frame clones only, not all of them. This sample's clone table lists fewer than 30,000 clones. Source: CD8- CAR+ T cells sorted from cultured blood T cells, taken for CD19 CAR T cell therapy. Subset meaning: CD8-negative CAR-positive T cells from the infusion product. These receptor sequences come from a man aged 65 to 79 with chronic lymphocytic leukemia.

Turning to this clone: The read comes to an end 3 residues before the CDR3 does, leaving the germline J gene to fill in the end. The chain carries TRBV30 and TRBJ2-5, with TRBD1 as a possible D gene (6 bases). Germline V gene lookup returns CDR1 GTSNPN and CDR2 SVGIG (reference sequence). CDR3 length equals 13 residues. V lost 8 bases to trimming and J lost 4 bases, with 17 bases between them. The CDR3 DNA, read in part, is TGTGCCAGAGTGGGGCAGGGGAGAGAGACC. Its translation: CARVGQGRET. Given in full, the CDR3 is CARVGQGRETQYF.

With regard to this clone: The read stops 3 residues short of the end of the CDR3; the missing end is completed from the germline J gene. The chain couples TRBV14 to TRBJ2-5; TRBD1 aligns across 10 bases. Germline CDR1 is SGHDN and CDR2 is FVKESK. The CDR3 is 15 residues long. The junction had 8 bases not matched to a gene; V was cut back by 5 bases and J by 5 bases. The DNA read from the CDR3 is TGTGCCAGCAGCTTTCCGACAGGGGGCCGGGAGACC. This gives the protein CASSFPTGGRET. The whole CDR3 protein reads CASSFPTGGRETQYF.

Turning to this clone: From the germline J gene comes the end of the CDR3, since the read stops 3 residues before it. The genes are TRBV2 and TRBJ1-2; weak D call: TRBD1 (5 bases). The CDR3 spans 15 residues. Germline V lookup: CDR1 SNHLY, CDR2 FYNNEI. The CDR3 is CASSMGPPSYNDYTF. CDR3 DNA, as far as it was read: TGTGCCAGCAGTATGGGGCCCCCATCGTACAATGAC.

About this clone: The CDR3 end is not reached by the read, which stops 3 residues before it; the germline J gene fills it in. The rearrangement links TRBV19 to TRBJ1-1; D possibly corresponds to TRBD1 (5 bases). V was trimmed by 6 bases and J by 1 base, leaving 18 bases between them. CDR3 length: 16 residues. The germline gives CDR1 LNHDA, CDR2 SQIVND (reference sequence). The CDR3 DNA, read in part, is TGTGCCAGTAGCCCCGCTGGAGGGGACTCGAACACTGAA. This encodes CASSPAGGDSNTE. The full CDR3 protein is CASSPAGGDSNTEAFF.

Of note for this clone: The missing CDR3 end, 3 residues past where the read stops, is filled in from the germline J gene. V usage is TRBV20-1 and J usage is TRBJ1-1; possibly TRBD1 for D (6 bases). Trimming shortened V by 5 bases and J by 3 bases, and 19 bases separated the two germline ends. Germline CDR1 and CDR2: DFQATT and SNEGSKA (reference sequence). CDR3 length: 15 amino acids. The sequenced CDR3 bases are TGCAGTGCTCAAAATTCTGGGGGCAGGGACACTGAA. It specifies CSAQNSGGRDTE. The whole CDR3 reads CSAQNSGGRDTEAFF.

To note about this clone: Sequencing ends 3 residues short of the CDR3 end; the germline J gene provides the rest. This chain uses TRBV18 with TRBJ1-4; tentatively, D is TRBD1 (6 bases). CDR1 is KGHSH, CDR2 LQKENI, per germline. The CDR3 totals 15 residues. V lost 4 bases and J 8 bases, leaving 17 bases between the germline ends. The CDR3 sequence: CASSRAGVKEEKLFF. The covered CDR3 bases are TGTGCCAGCTCACGGGCAGGGGTTAAGGAGGAAAAA.

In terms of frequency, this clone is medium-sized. CDR3 sequence: CASSLGQGNTGELFF. The covered CDR3 bases are TGTGCCAGCTCACTTGGGCAGGGGAACACCGGGGAG. The chain combines TRBV18 with TRBJ2-2; TRBD1 is a possible D gene (5 bases). The read halts 3 residues ahead of the CDR3 end, with the missing end drawn from the germline J gene. Trimming cost V 4 bases and J 1 base, with 10 bases left between them. This CDR3 comprises 15 residues. Germline lookup yields CDR1 KGHSH and CDR2 LQKENI.

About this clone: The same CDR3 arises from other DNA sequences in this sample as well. The covered CDR3 bases are TGCAGTGCTAGAGATCTAGGAGGCGGGGGTGATACG. Its translation is CSARDLGGGGDT. The full CDR3 reads CSARDLGGGGDTQYF. V is TRBV20-1 and J is TRBJ2-3; TRBD2 matches at 7 bases. The read is 3 residues too short to cover the CDR3 end, so that end is filled in from the germline J gene. This CDR3 contains 15 residues. With V trimmed by 0 bases and J by 6 bases, 9 bases remained unmatched. Per the germline V gene, CDR1 is DFQATT and CDR2 is SNEGSKA (reference sequence).

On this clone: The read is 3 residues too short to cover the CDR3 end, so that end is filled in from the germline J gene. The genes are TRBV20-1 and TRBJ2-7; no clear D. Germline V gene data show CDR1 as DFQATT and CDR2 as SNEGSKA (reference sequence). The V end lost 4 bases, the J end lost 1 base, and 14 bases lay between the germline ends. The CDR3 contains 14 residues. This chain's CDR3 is CSANKNGFSYEQYF. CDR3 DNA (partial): TGCAGTGCTAATAAAAACGGTTTTTCCTACGAG.

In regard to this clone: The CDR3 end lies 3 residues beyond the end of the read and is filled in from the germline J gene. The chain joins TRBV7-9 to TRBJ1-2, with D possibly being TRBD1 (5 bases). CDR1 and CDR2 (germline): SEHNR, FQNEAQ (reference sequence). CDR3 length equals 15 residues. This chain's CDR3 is CASSLAAADMYDYTF. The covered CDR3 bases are TGTGCCAGCAGCTTAGCGGCGGCGGACATGTACGAC.

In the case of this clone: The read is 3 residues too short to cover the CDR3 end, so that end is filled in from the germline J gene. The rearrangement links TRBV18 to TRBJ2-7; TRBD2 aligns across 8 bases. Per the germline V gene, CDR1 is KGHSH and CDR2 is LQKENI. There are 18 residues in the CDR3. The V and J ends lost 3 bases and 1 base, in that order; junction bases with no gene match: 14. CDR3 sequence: CASSPERGPKTPSYEQYF. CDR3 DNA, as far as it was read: TGTGCCAGCTCACCCGAGCGGGGGCCCAAAACCCCTTCCTACGAG.

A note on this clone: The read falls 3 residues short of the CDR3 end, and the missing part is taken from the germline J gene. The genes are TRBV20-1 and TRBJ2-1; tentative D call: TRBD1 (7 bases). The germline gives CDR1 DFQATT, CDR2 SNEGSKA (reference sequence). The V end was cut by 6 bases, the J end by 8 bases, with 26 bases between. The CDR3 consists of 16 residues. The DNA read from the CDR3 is TGCAGTGCAGAGGGGGCCCTAGCGCTGGGCCCCGATGAG. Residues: CSAEGALALGPDE. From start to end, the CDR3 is CSAEGALALGPDEQFF.

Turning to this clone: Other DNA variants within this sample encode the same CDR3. The CDR3: CSARGSFKLAGGSHEQYF. CDR3 bases read: TGCAGTGCTAGAGGCTCCTTCAAACTAGCAGGGGGGTCCCACGAG. The chain is built from TRBV20-1 and TRBJ2-7, with a tentative D call TRBD1 (7 bases). The read finishes 3 residues shy of the CDR3 end, and the germline J gene is used to complete it. Germline-derived CDR1 and CDR2 are DFQATT and SNEGSKA (reference sequence). The CDR3 loop spans 18 amino acids. Trimming pared 1 base from V and 5 bases from J, leaving 27 bases between.

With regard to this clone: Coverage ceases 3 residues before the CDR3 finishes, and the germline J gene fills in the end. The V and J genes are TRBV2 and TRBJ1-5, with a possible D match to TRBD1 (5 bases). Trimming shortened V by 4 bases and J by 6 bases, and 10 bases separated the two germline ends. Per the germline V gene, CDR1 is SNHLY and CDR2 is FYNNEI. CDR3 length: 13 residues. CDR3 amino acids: CASSVGGGQPQHF. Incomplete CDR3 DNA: TGTGCCAGCAGTGTGGGGGGAGGTCAGCCC.

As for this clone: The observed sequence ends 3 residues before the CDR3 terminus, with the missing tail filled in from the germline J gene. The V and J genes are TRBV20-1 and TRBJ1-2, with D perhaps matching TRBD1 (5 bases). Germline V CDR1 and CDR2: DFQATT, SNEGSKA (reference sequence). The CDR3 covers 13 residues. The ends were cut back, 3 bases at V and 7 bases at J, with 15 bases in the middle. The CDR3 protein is CSASEQADGGYTF. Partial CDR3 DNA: TGCAGTGCTAGTGAACAGGCGGATGGTGGC.

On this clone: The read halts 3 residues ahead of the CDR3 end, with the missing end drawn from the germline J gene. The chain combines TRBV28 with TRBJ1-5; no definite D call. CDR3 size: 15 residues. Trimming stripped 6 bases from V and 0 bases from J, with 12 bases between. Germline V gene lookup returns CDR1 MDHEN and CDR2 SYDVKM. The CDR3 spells CASSRNSNSNQPQHF. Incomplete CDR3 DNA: TGTGCCAGCAGCCGCAACTCCAATAGCAATCAGCCC. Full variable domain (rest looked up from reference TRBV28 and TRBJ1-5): DVKVTQSSRYLVKRTGEKVFLECVQDMDHENMFWYRQDPGLGLRLIYFSYDVKMKEKGDIPEGYSVSREKKERFSLILESASTNQTSMYLCASSRNSNSNQPQHFGDGTRLSIL.

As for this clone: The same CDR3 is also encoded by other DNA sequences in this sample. CDR3 in amino acids: CASSSTGSDGYTF. CDR3 bases read: TGTGCCAGCAGCTCTACAGGGTCGGATGGC. V and J are TRBV11-1 and TRBJ1-2; D is perhaps TRBD1 (6 bases). The read ends 3 residues early relative to the CDR3; the germline J gene fills the gap. The germline gives CDR1 SGHAT, CDR2 FQDESV (reference sequence). The CDR3 is made up of 13 amino acids. Trimming left V 4 bases short and J 6 bases short, with 12 bases between.